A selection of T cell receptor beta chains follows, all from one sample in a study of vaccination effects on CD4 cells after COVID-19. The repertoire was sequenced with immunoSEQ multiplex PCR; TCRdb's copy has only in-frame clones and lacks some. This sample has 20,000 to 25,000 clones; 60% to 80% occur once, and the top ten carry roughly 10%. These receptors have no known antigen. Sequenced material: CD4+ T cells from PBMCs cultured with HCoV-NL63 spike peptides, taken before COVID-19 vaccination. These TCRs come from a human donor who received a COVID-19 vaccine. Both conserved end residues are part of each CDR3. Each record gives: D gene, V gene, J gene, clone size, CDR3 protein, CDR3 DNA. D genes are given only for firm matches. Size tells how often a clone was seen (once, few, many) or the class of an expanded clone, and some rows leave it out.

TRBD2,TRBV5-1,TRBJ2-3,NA,CASSPRLAGGTDTQYF,TGCGCCAGCAGCCCGAGACTAGCGGGGGGAACAGATACGCAGTATTTT
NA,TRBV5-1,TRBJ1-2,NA,CASSLLPDSSNYGYTF,TGCGCCAGCAGCTTGCTTCCGGACAGCTCTAACTATGGCTACACCTTC
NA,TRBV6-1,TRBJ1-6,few,CASSEASRGNSPLHF,TGTGCCAGCAGTGAAGCGAGTCGGGGAAATTCACCCCTCCACTTT
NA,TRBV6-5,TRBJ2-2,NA,CASSSSGAMNTGELFF,TGTGCCAGCAGTTCCTCGGGGGCTATGAACACCGGGGAGCTGTTTTTT
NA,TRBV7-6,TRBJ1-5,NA,CASSLLGGNQPQHF,TGTGCCAGCAGCTTATTAGGTGGCAATCAGCCCCAGCATTTT
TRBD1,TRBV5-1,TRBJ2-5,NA,CASSLPGQGVETQYF,TGCGCCAGCAGCTTGCCGGGACAGGGTGTGGAGACCCAGTACTTC
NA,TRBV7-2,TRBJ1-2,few,CASKDDAYGYTF,TGTGCCAGCAAGGACGATGCCTATGGCTACACCTTC
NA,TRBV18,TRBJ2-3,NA,CASSAANTDTQYF,TGTGCCAGCTCTGCGGCTAATACAGATACGCAGTATTTT
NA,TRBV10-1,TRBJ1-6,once,CASSGTSAYNSPLHF,TGCGCCAGCAGTGGGACTTCGGCCTATAATTCACCCCTCCACTTT
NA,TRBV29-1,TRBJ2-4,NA,CSVGTGGLDIQYF,TGCAGCGTTGGGACCGGGGGGCTTGACATTCAGTACTTC
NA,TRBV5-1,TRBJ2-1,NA,CASSLAADYNEQFF,TGCGCCAGCAGCTTGGCAGCGGATTACAATGAGCAGTTCTTC
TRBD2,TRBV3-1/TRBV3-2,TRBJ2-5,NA,CASSRGGQETQYF,TGTGCCAGCAGCCGCGGGGGACAAGAGACCCAGTACTTC
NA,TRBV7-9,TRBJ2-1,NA,CASSEDNEQFF,TGTGCCAGCAGCGAAGACAATGAGCAGTTCTTC
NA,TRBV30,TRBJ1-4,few,CAWSGSLNEKLFF,TGTGCCTGGAGTGGTTCATTGAATGAAAAACTGTTTTTT
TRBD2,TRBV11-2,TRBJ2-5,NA,CASRTGLALETQYF,TGTGCCAGCAGAACGGGACTAGCGTTAGAGACCCAGTACTTC
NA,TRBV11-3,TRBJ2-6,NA,CASSSFFAHLSGANVLTF,TGTGCCAGCAGCTCTTTCTTTGCTCATCTCTCTGGGGCCAACGTCCTGACTTTC
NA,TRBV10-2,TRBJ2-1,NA,CASSALTGNEQFF,TGCGCCAGCAGTGCCCTAACGGGCAATGAGCAGTTCTTC
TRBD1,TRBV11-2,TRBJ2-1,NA,CASSITGQGPSMGEQFF,TGTGCCAGCAGCATCACGGGACAGGGGCCTTCTATGGGGGAGCAGTTCTTC
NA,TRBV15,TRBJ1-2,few,CATERTGYTF,TGTGCCACCGAGAGGACGGGCTACACCTTC
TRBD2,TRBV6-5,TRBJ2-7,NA,CASRKLAISYEQYF,TGTGCCAGCAGAAAACTAGCGATCTCCTACGAGCAGTACTTC
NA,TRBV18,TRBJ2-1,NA,CASSSLGATVGYNEQFF,TGTGCCAGCTCTTCTCTAGGGGCGACGGTGGGCTACAATGAGCAGTTCTTC
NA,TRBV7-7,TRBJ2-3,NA,CASSLSGTDTQYF,TGTGCCAGCAGCTTATCTGGCACAGATACGCAGTATTTT
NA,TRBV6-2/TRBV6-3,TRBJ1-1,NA,CASSFPDRTEAFF,TGTGCCAGCAGTTTTCCAGACAGGACTGAAGCTTTCTTT
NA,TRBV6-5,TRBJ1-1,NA,CASSYSHGTLVEAFF,TGTGCCAGCAGTTACTCCCACGGGACGTTGGTTGAAGCTTTCTTT
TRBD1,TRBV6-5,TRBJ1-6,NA,CASSPQGQGPSPLHF,TGTGCCAGCAGTCCCCAAGGACAGGGGCCCTCACCCCTCCACTTT
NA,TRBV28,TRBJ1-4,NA,CASSLGLSTANEKLFF,TGTGCCAGCAGTTTAGGGTTGTCAACAGCTAATGAAAAACTGTTTTTT
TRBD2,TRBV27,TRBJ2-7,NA,CASSLSGGFSYEQYF,TGTGCCAGCAGTTTATCGGGAGGGTTCTCCTACGAGCAGTACTTC
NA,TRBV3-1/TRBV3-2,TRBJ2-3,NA,CASSQGLTIQGWDTQYF,TGTGCCAGCAGCCAAGGGTTGACTATTCAAGGGTGGGATACGCAGTATTTT
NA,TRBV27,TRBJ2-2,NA,CASSLKRRTGELFF,TGTGCCAGCAGTTTAAAACGCCGAACCGGGGAGCTGTTTTTT
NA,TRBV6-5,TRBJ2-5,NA,CASSRTKRETQYF,TGTGCCAGCAGTCGGACAAAGAGAGAGACCCAGTACTTC
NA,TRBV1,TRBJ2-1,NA,CTSSQDNSGGGNEQFF,TGCACCAGCAGCCAAGATAATAGCGGGGGGGGCAATGAGCAGTTCTTC
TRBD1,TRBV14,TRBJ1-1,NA,CASSPGGRVTEAFF,TGTGCCAGCAGTCCAGGGGGCCGGGTTACTGAAGCTTTCTTT
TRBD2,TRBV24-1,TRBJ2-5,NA,CATSDLLGLAGQETQYF,TGTGCCACCAGTGATTTGCTGGGACTAGCGGGGCAGGAGACCCAGTACTTC
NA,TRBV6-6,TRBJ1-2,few,CASSYSQGRSYTF,TGTGCCAGCAGTTACTCCCAGGGTAGGAGCTACACCTTC
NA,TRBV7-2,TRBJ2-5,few,CASSLASVVGETQYF,TGTGCCAGCAGCTTAGCGTCGGTGGTGGGGGAGACCCAGTACTTC
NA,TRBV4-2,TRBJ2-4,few,CASSQEVRLRVAKNIQYF,TGTGCCAGCAGCCAAGAGGTGCGACTGAGGGTCGCCAAAAACATTCAGTACTTC
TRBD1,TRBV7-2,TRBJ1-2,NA,CASSAGTGELYGYTF,TGTGCCAGCAGCGCCGGGACAGGGGAATTGTATGGCTACACCTTC
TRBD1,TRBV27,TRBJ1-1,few,CASSFATGGPEAFF,TGTGCCAGCAGTTTTGCGACAGGGGGCCCTGAAGCTTTCTTT
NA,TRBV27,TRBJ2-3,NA,CASSFGGLRTDTQYF,TGTGCCAGCAGTTTTGGGGGCCTCCGCACAGATACGCAGTATTTT
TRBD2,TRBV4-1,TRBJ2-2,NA,CASSQVGRRGGMTGELFF,TGCGCCAGCAGCCAAGTAGGGAGACGGGGGGGCATGACCGGGGAGCTGTTTTTT
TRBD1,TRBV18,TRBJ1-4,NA,CASSPRPGQGYEKLFF,TGTGCCAGCTCACCACGACCGGGACAGGGGTATGAAAAACTGTTTTTT
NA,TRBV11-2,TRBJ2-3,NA,CASSVQGFTDTQYF,TGTGCCAGCAGCGTACAGGGTTTCACAGATACGCAGTATTTT
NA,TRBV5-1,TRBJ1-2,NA,CASSPGPVDGYTF,TGCGCCAGCAGCCCGGGCCCCGTGGATGGCTACACCTTC
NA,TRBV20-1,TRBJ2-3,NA,CSAREPEAQYF,TGCAGTGCTAGAGAACCAGAAGCGCAGTATTTT
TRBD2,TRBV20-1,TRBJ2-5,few,CSASDTSGGPRTQYF,TGCAGTGCTAGTGATACTAGCGGGGGGCCTAGGACCCAGTACTTC
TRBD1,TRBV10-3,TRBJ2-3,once,CAISGTGYGDTQYF,TGTGCCATCAGTGGGACAGGGTATGGAGATACGCAGTATTTT
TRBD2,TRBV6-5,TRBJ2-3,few,CASSRGAGITDTQYF,TGTGCCAGCAGTCGAGGAGCGGGGATCACAGATACGCAGTATTTT
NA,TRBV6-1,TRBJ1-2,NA,CASSESGPSLGYTF,TGTGCCAGCAGTGAATCAGGGCCGAGTCTGGGCTACACCTTC
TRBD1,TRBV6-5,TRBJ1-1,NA,CASSRSTGVGTEAFF,TGTGCCAGCAGTCGTTCGACAGGGGTTGGCACTGAAGCTTTCTTT